Each of the 20 T cell receptor beta chains below was sequenced from the same sample in a study of blood T cell repertoires in COVID-19. Profiled with immunoSEQ multiplex PCR; TCRdb holds only in-frame clones, not every one. This sample carries some 100,000 clones, approximately 87% of them seen once, and the ten largest clones take about 17%. Sequencing was carried out using peripheral blood. These TCRs come from a human donor in a cohort sampled during active COVID-19.

This chain joins TRBV7-3 and TRBJ2-5; D is unclear. This CDR3 is built from 13 residues. In germline, CDR1 is SGHTA, CDR2 FQGTGA. V was trimmed by 3 bases and J by 0 bases, leaving 5 bases between them. The CDR3: CASSFTDQETQYF. Written as DNA, the CDR3 is TGTGCCAGCAGCTTTACGGACCAAGAGACCCAGTACTTC. Combining the CDR3 with reference TRBV7-3 and TRBJ2-5 gives the whole variable domain GAGVSQTPSNKVTEKGKYVELRCDPISGHTALYWYRQSLGQGPEFLIYFQGTGAADDSGLPNDRFFAVRPEGSVSTLKIQRTERGDSAVYLCASSFTDQETQYFGPGTRLLVL.

In this sample, this clone turned up a few times. The V and J genes are TRBV4-1 and TRBJ1-5, with 9 bases identical to TRBD1. V was pared by 3 bases and J by 4 bases, with 10 bases of the junction left unmatched. Germline CDR1 reads MGHRA; CDR2 reads YSYEKL. There are 17 residues in the CDR3. In DNA, the CDR3 is TGCGCCAGCAGCCAGATGATACAGGGGGCACGGAATCAGCCCCAGCATTTT. It yields the protein CASSQMIQGARNQPQHF.

The chain links TRBV2 to TRBJ1-2, with D possibly TRBD1 on 5 matching bases. Trimming cost V 5 bases and J 8 bases, with 18 bases left between them. The CDR3 sequence is 14 residues long. Germline values: CDR1 SNHLY, CDR2 FYNNEI. CDR3 residues: CASSMSGSLWGYTF. The CDR3 DNA follows: TGTGCCAGCAGTATGTCAGGGTCCCTCTGGGGCTACACCTTC.

This chain links TRBV10-1 with TRBJ2-7; TRBD2 matches 13 bases. There are 15 residues in the CDR3. V lost 4 bases and J lost 4; bases outside the gene matches: 4. Germline V CDR1 and CDR2: WNHNN, SYGVQD (reference sequence). The CDR3 sequence is CASSGGLAGVYEQYF. The CDR3, as DNA: TGCGCCAGCAGTGGAGGACTAGCGGGGGTTTACGAGCAGTACTTC.

CDR3 amino acids: CAWSVGGQAGNTIYF. Here the CDR3 DNA reads TGTGCCTGGAGTGTAGGGGGACAGGCAGGAAACACCATATATTTT. The chain joins TRBV30 to TRBJ1-3; 8 bases map to TRBD1. The germline V gene has CDR1 GTSNPN and CDR2 SVGIG (reference sequence). The CDR3 runs to 15 residues. V lost 0 bases, J lost 4 bases, and 5 bases stayed unmatched.

V usage is TRBV30 and J usage is TRBJ2-1, with a weak D call TRBD1 (5 bases). The germline gives CDR1 GTSNPN, CDR2 SVGIG (reference sequence). CDR3 length: 14 residues. Trimming took 3 bases from V and 1 from J, leaving 10 bases between them. CDR3: CAWSQGDSYNEQFF. The CDR3 coding sequence is TGTGCCTGGAGCCAAGGGGATTCCTACAATGAGCAGTTCTTC.

V usage is TRBV11-2 and J usage is TRBJ2-1; TRBD1 agrees at 9 bases. Per germline, CDR1 SGHAT and CDR2 FQNNGV. With V trimmed by 4 bases and J by 3 bases, 10 bases remained unmatched. There are 17 residues in the CDR3. For the CDR3, the DNA is TGTGCCAGCAGCTCCGGGACAGGGAACTTCATCTACAATGAGCAGTTCTTC. It codes for CASSSGTGNFIYNEQFF.

The chain couples TRBV7-8 to TRBJ2-7; D might be TRBD2 (5 bases). CDR1 SGHVS and CDR2 FQNEAQ come from the germline V gene. Trimming shortened V by 3 bases and J by 2 bases, and 11 bases separated the two germline ends. The CDR3 has 14 amino acids. CDR3 loop: CASSFLRTAYEQYF. In DNA form, the CDR3 reads TGTGCCAGCAGCTTCCTTCGGACTGCCTACGAGCAGTACTTC. Together with reference TRBV7-8 and TRBJ2-7, the CDR3 gives the full variable domain: GAGVSQSPRYKVAKRGQDVALRCDPISGHVSLFWYQQALGQGPEFLTYFQNEAQLDKSGLPSDRFFAERPEGSVSTLKIQRTQQEDSAVYLCASSFLRTAYEQYFGPGTRLTVT.

The gene calls are TRBV6-4 and TRBJ2-6; the D is unclear. CDR3 size: 15 residues. From germline, CDR1 is MRHNA and CDR2 SNTAGT. V was cut by 6 bases and J by 2 bases, with 11 bases left in between. This CDR3 is CASSPVSAGANVLTF. The CDR3 DNA reads as TGTGCCAGCAGCCCCGTCTCCGCTGGGGCCAACGTCCTGACTTTC.

The chain employs TRBV30 and TRBJ2-2, with D hard to call. Trimming removed 5 bases at V and 9 bases at J, with 13 bases between. Germline V CDR1 and CDR2: GTSNPN, SVGIG (reference sequence). The CDR3 covers 12 residues. The DNA for the CDR3 is TGTGCCTGGCTGGCCCGGCGGAGGGAGCTGTTTTTT. It translates to CAWLARRRELFF.

The CDR3 is CASSYRRQGGNYGYTF. Written as DNA, the CDR3 is TGTGCCAGCAGTTACCGCCGACAGGGGGGTAACTATGGCTACACCTTC. The chain employs TRBV6-5 and TRBJ1-2, with 9 bases identical to TRBD1. Trimming at V came to 2 bases and at J to 1 base, leaving 5 bases not matched to a gene. The germline V gene has CDR1 MNHEY and CDR2 SVGAGI. The CDR3 consists of 16 residues.

This clone was observed a single time. The chain joins TRBV6-5 to TRBJ2-3, with a possible D match to TRBD1 (5 bases). The V end lost 8 bases, the J end lost 3 bases, and 15 bases lay between the germline ends. Germline loops: CDR1 MNHEY, CDR2 SVGAGI. The CDR3 runs 14 residues. The CDR3 reads CASARVAGTDTQYF. CDR3 DNA: TGTGCCAGCGCTAGGGTGGCAGGGACAGATACGCAGTATTTT.

This clone has only one observation. This rearrangement joins TRBV5-6 to TRBJ1-1; D unclear. There are 15 residues in the CDR3. The germline V gene has CDR1 SGHDT and CDR2 YYEEEE. The V and J ends lost 0 bases and 3 bases respectively, with 12 bases between them. CDR3 bases: TGTGCCAGCAGCTTGGTTGAGGGATGGGACACTGAAGCTTTCTTT. Amino acids: CASSLVEGWDTEAFF.

The J gene is TRBJ2-3, the V gene TRBV7-3; D unclear. Per the germline V gene, CDR1 is SGHTA and CDR2 is FQGTGA. CDR3 length: 12 amino acids. The V end was cut by 5 bases, the J end by 6 bases, with 9 bases between. The CDR3 bases are TGTGCCAGCAGCCCAATCGGGGATACGCAGTATTTT. It is translated as CASSPIGDTQYF.

V is TRBV28 and J is TRBJ2-7; 10 bases are shared with TRBD1. This CDR3 has 13 amino acids. J gave up 4 bases and V 6 bases, and 3 bases lay outside the gene matches. CDR1 is MDHEN, CDR2 SYDVKM, per germline. Here the CDR3 reads CASRRQGAYEQYF. The CDR3 DNA reads TGTGCCAGCAGACGACAGGGGGCTTACGAGCAGTACTTC.

The chain uses TRBV3-1 (or the pseudogene TRBV3-2) and TRBJ1-3; the match to TRBD1 covers 8 bases. This CDR3 contains 14 residues. Trimming cost V 4 bases and J 7 bases; bases outside gene matches: 6. The V gene's germline CDR1 is LGHDT and CDR2 YNNKEL (reference sequence). The CDR3 nucleotides are TGTGCCAGCAGCCCACACCGACAGGGGAACACCATATATTTT. Its protein is CASSPHRQGNTIYF.

V is TRBV25-1 and J is TRBJ1-2; 7 bases match TRBD1. The V gene end was trimmed by 1 base and the J gene end by 8 bases; junction bases not matched to a gene: 16. The CDR3 has 17 amino acids. CDR1 and CDR2 from the germline V gene are MGHDK and SYGVNS. The CDR3 here is CASSEFFQGDSPRGYTF. The CDR3 DNA follows: TGTGCCAGCAGTGAATTTTTTCAGGGGGACTCTCCCCGAGGCTACACCTTC.

The rearrangement uses TRBV27 and TRBJ2-1, with TRBD2 matching 12 bases. Germline V gene sequence: CDR1 MNHEY, CDR2 SMNVEV (reference sequence). The CDR3 covers 15 residues. After removal of 6 bases from V and 6 bases from J, the junction contained 6 bases not matched to a gene. The CDR3 here is CASRRLAGGPNEQFF. DNA for the CDR3: TGTGCCAGCAGACGGCTAGCGGGGGGGCCCAATGAGCAGTTCTTC.

This sequence joins TRBV5-1 and TRBJ1-4; 9 bases are shared with TRBD1. Germline loops: CDR1 SGHRS, CDR2 YFSETQ. The trim removed 5 bases at V and 8 bases at J, leaving 10 bases unmatched. This CDR3 is built from 15 residues. The CDR3 nucleotides are TGCGCCAGCAGACGACAGGGGGGAAATAGCGAAAAACTGTTTTTT. Translated: CASRRQGGNSEKLFF.

This rearrangement joins TRBV5-4 to TRBJ2-3, with 7 positions matching TRBD2. V trimming: 4 bases; J trimming: 0 bases; junction bases outside the gene matches: 5. The germline gives CDR1 SGHNT, CDR2 YYREEE (reference sequence). The CDR3 has 15 residues. In DNA, the CDR3 is TGTGCCAGCAGCCGTAGCGGGTTAAGCACAGATACGCAGTATTTT. Residues: CASSRSGLSTDTQYF.